The T cell receptor beta chain under discussion was sequenced for a study of blood T cell repertoires in COVID-19. Assay: immunoSEQ multiplex PCR; the TCRdb copy retains only in-frame clones and omits some. Here the sample spans more than 95,000 clones, about nine tenths being singletons. V gave up 9 bases and J gave up 1 base; unmatched junction bases: 4. CDR1 is LNHDA, CDR2 SQIVND, per germline (reference sequence). This CDR3 comprises 14 residues. This TCR was recovered from a human donor in a cohort sampled during active COVID-19. The sequenced sample was peripheral blood. The rearrangement links TRBV19 to TRBJ2-2, with TRBD1 identical over 8 bases. This CDR3 reads CASTGTGNTGELFF. CDR3 nucleotide sequence: TGTGCCAGCACCGGGACAGGGAACACCGGGGAGCTGTTTTTT. The whole variable domain, filled in from reference TRBV19 and TRBJ2-2, reads DGGITQSPKYLFRKEGQNVTLSCEQNLNHDAMYWYRQDPGQGLRLIYYSQIVNDFQKGDIAEGYSVSREKKESFPLTVTSAQKNPTAFYLCASTGTGNTGELFFGEGSRLTVL.